The T cell receptor (beta chain) described here comes from a study of blood T cells in healthy people across ages. This clonotype was seen more than once but under ten times. What it binds is not known. Study-level points and caveats: Investigators treated diversity estimates from one million T cells as underestimates. Researchers said unsorted PBMCs prevented a conclusive naive versus antigen-experienced comparison. TCR beta diversity per million T cells fell roughly linearly with age.

There are 13 residues in the CDR3. V was pared by 3 bases and J by 13 bases, with 13 bases of the junction left unmatched. CDR1 is DFQATT, CDR2 SNEGSKA, per germline (reference sequence). Using a J-beta primer mix together with a sample-barcoded 5' primer, a second PCR was run for about 6 to 12 cycles. A template-switch adaptor with 12 random nucleotides tagged each cDNA molecule. TCRdb re-derived calls from the 5' RACE reads in MiXCR, one entry per CDR3 protein. The table lists roughly 800,000 distinct CDR3 sequences, roughly 60% of them singletons. The clonotype was recovered from a man in his thirties or forties in good health. Sequencing was performed on blood. The chain uses TRBV20-1 and TRBJ2-5; the match to TRBD1 covers 8 bases. The CDR3 coding sequence is TGCAGTGCTAGTCAAGGGACAGGTGGAATGAGGTACTTC. It yields the protein CSASQGTGGMRYF.